This T cell receptor beta chain came from a study of T cells in women clearing cervical HPV infection listed by TCRdb under 2018. Context from the whole study: Cases were approximately 25 women with histologically confirmed HPV16-related CIN3 or worse, including a couple of invasive cancers. The approximately 25 controls were women who cleared a single incident HPV16 infection within 12 months without developing precancer or cancer. Five blinded duplicates per group were added as quality controls, giving 60 or so samples: some 50 participants and some 10 replicates. Among cases, blood sampling occurred a median of 149 days after lesion detection, with an interquartile range of 90 to 200 days. Cases and controls were matched on year of sample collection and on age within five years. Median age was about 35 years in cases versus just over 37 in controls, and baseline characteristics did not differ significantly. This exploratory proof-of-principle case-control study, nested within the Guanacaste HPV Natural History Study in Costa Rica, compared TCR repertoires among women with different cervical HPV16 outcomes. In the parent cohort, 10,049 women aged 18 or older were enrolled in Guanacaste, Costa Rica, during about 1992 to 1994 and then followed for approximately 7 years. Case blood was taken at the visit when the lesion was first identified, whereas control blood was taken when infection was no longer detected. HLA typing was available for only a few women, so HLA type could not be excluded as a confounder. On the study overall, not on this receptor specifically: Whether associations preceded infection or resulted from infection could not be shown with the cross-sectional design, and effector/memory subsets and HPV-specific T cells were not isolated. TRBV6-7 relative abundance was lower in cases than in controls (roughly 0.12% versus 0.15%; Bonferroni P = 0.0008). Significantly higher TCR repertoire richness was observed in CIN3+ cases than in controls across sequencing depths, whereas no difference in evenness was found. Because the number of T cells per sample was unknown, the richness differences could reflect varying T-cell content rather than repertoire biology. Random forest classifiers that combined richness and V gene abundances separated cases from controls with an estimated AUC of around 0.8.

From V the trimming removes 1 base and from J it removes 6 bases, while the gene matches leave 8 bases of the junction unaccounted for. According to the germline V gene, CDR1 reads SGHVS and CDR2 reads FNYEAQ. The CDR3 goes from the cysteine to the phenylalanine over 15 residues. The DNA covers only part of the CDR3, 36 bases in frame from base 1. Every participant had a single incident cervical HPV16 infection, and women with prevalent HPV16 infections were excluded. Cervical HPV DNA was detected with MY09/MY11 PCR, and genotyping was done by dot-blot hybridization. Roughly 15 mL of heparinized blood were centrifuged, and the buffy coat was aliquoted, frozen at -30°C, then stored at -80°C. QIAGEN kits were used to extract genomic DNA from buffy coat specimens. Comment on this clone: It lacks a known antigen. The CDR3 end is not reached by the read, which stops 3 residues before it; the germline J gene fills it in.

Using the immunoSEQ assay, multiplex PCR amplified TCR beta CDR3 regions from an average of approximately 1,200 ng of genomic DNA per sample. Primer bias was corrected in the assay by using a complete synthetic TCR repertoire to establish an amplification baseline. The amplicons were sequenced using the Illumina platform. Per the original workflow: Error correction of the sequences involved clustering with frequency ratios plus a modified nearest-neighbor algorithm, after which the sequences were analyzed in the immunoSEQ Analyzer using IMGT gene definitions. At each rarefaction depth, TCR richness and evenness were averaged over 20 rarefaction repeats, and samples with fewer sequences than the depth were excluded. Relative abundances of V, D and J genes were compared between groups using Wilcoxon rank sum tests, with FDR correction applied. For the blinded duplicates, the intraclass correlation was 95% to 97% for TCR richness and averaged around 76% across some 66 gene segments. Imported from immuneACCESS, the table was reduced by TCRdb to in-frame sequences with V and J called. These copies leave out some clones; in studies compared against another copy, an unresolved V gene accounts for under half, and the cause of the remainder is not known. V and J calls and clone size are as listed in that table; D and trimming were resolved from the DNA. The sample's table lists a count of approximately 39,000 clones. About 1.5% of the sample goes to the ten largest clones.

The sequencing sample was made of blood buffy coat. This TCR came from a woman aged 18-69 years with a cervical HPV16 infection that either progressed to CIN3+ or cleared (not recorded which). Recombination connected TRBV7-6 to TRBJ1-2, with 7 bases matching TRBD1. CDR3 region: CASSLGTGVLDGYTF. The part of the CDR3 DNA that was read is TGTGCCAGCAGCTTAGGTACAGGGGTTCTGGATGGC.